The clone carrying this T cell receptor (beta chain) was seen a handful of times. Antigen unknown. The data are from a study of identical twins. General observations from the study: Beta out-of-frame sequences showed weaker excess sharing between twins. With abundant cord blood beta clonotypes, insertions were fewer; memory repertoires showed no such pattern. Conclusions were based on cross-sectional statistical analysis, without following the same donors. Low generation probability was overrepresented in out-of-frame alpha sequences shared by twins.

TCRdb passed the 5' RACE reads through MiXCR, listing each CDR3 protein once. The sample gives under 250,000 distinct CDR3 sequences, about 7.5% of which show up once; less than 2% is in the top ten. V lost 4 bases and J lost 2, with 12 bases in between. The CDR3 spans 14 residues. The germline V gene encodes CDR1 MDHEN and CDR2 SYDVKM. The same sample was also studied in work on yellow fever vaccine responses in identical twins.

Sequencing input: memory (CD45RO+) T cells sorted from blood. This TCR came from a young woman in good health. This sequence joins TRBV28 and TRBJ2-7; a weak D match, TRBD2 (6 bases). The CDR3 DNA sequence: TGTGCCAGCAGTTCTGGGGGGTACGCCTACGAGCAGTACTTC. The encoded protein is CASSSGGYAYEQYF.